A single sample gave rise to the 30 T cell receptor beta chains below, sequenced in a study of identical twins' blood T cells. MiXCR, applied by TCRdb to the 5' RACE reads, yields one record per CDR3 protein. Here the sample spans 350,000 to 400,000 distinct CDR3 sequences, about 28% being singletons. The sample taken for sequencing was PBMCs. These receptor sequences come from a woman between 18 and 50 years old in good health.

This clonotype was observed a handful of times. V is TRBV12-5 and J is TRBJ2-1; D may be TRBD2 (5 bases). V was pared by 1 base and J by 5 bases, with 15 bases between. CDR1 is LGHNT and CDR2 is FRNRAP in the germline V gene. The CDR3 spans 16 residues. The CDR3 DNA reads TGTGCTAGTGGTTTGGGGTTCCGGGATGGAAACAATGAGCAGTTCTTC. It encodes CASGLGFRDGNNEQFF. The full variable domain, with the rest looked up from reference TRBV12-5 and TRBJ2-1, is DARVTQTPRHKVTEMGQEVTMRCQPILGHNTVFWYRQTMMQGLELLAYFRNRAPLDDSGMPKDRFSAEMPDATLATLKIQPSEPRDSAVYFCASGLGFRDGNNEQFFGPGTRLTVL.

The chain couples TRBV7-2 to TRBJ1-4; no clear D. Trimming stripped 2 bases from V and 4 bases from J, with 8 bases between. CDR3 length: 14 residues. The germline gives CDR1 SGHTA, CDR2 FQGNSA. The chain's CDR3 is CASSLIAGNEKLFF. Here the CDR3 DNA reads TGTGCCAGCAGCTTAATAGCGGGTAATGAAAAACTGTTTTTT.

This clonotype was seen a handful of times. The V and J genes are TRBV5-1 and TRBJ1-1, with D possibly matching TRBD1 (5 bases). Germline assignment: CDR1 SGHRS and CDR2 YFSETQ. Trimming cost V 1 base and J 3 bases, with 13 bases left between them. This CDR3 is 15 amino acids long. CDR3 nucleotide sequence: TGCGCCAGCAGCTTGATCCCAGGGACGGACACTGAAGCTTTCTTT. It encodes CASSLIPGTDTEAFF.

The chain couples TRBV18 to TRBJ1-1; TRBD1 matches at 11 bases. The CDR3 length is 14 residues. Germline V gene data show CDR1 as KGHSH and CDR2 as LQKENI. V lost 3 bases, J lost 9 bases, and 6 bases stayed unmatched. The CDR3 sequence is CASSPPGQGGKAFF. The CDR3 region has the DNA TGTGCCAGCTCACCGCCGGGACAGGGGGGAAAAGCTTTCTTT.

V usage is TRBV20-1 and J usage is TRBJ2-3; TRBD2 aligns across 12 bases. The CDR3 runs to 15 residues. Germline assignment: CDR1 DFQATT and CDR2 SNEGSKA (reference sequence). Trimming at V came to 5 bases and at J to 4 bases, leaving 7 bases not matched to a gene. CDR3 sequence (DNA): TGCAGTGCTCGGGCGCGACTAGCGGGAGCAGATACGCAGTATTTT. Translating it yields CSARARLAGADTQYF.

V usage is TRBV5-6 and J usage is TRBJ1-5; 7 nucleotides agree with TRBD1. The CDR3 spans 15 residues. CDR1 is SGHDT and CDR2 is YYEEEE in the germline V gene. V was clipped by 0 bases and J by 4 bases; unmatched bases: 4. The CDR3 coding sequence is TGTGCCAGCAGCTTGGGGACAGGAGTTAATCAGCCCCAGCATTTT. Translation gives CASSLGTGVNQPQHF.

CDR3 sequence (DNA): TGTGCCAGCAGCTTAGATCCAGGGAGGAACTATGGCTACACCTTC. Its translation is CASSLDPGRNYGYTF. J is TRBJ1-2 and V is TRBV7-9; TRBD1 is a possible D gene (5 bases). Trimming removed 1 base at V and 2 bases at J, with 11 bases between. Germline V gives CDR1 SEHNR, CDR2 FQNEAQ (reference sequence). This CDR3 is 15 amino acids long.

This clonotype was seen many times. V is TRBV9 and J is TRBJ2-3; D uncertain. Trimming stripped 4 bases from V and 6 bases from J, with 12 bases between. The CDR3 is made up of 13 amino acids. Germline CDR1 is SGDLS and CDR2 is YYNGEE. The CDR3 region is CASSPTPGDTQYF. The CDR3 region has the DNA TGTGCCAGCAGCCCCACCCCGGGTGATACGCAGTATTTT.

V and J are TRBV7-8 and TRBJ2-1; possible D gene TRBD2, 5 bases. CDR1 is SGHVS, CDR2 FQNEAQ, per germline. The V end was cut by 1 base, the J end by 8 bases, with 9 bases between. This CDR3 spans 13 amino acids. The CDR3 spells CASSLDGGDEQFF. CDR3 DNA: TGTGCCAGCAGCTTAGATGGAGGTGATGAGCAGTTCTTC.

The rearrangement uses TRBV2 and TRBJ2-2, with D perhaps matching TRBD1 (5 bases). This CDR3 region has 15 residues. Germline V CDR1 and CDR2: SNHLY, FYNNEI. The germline V and J ends were trimmed by 4 bases and 3 bases, with 12 bases remaining between them. Written as DNA, the CDR3 is TGTGCCAGCAGTGCTGTCTCCAGGGACACCGGGGAGCTGTTTTTT. Protein sequence: CASSAVSRDTGELFF.

The J gene is TRBJ2-7, the V gene TRBV9; no definite D call. CDR1 is SGDLS, CDR2 YYNGEE, per germline. The V end was cut by 4 bases, the J end by 0 bases, with 11 bases between. This CDR3 is built from 14 residues. In DNA, the CDR3 is TGTGCCAGCAGCACCCAGGCCAGCTCCTACGAGCAGTACTTC. It is translated as CASSTQASSYEQYF.

The sample holds a few counts of this clonotype. Here the CDR3 omits its conserved ending phenylalanine or tryptophan, so a read error is the likely source. The gene calls are TRBV29-1 and TRBJ1-1; D is uncertain. Trimming took off 5 bases at V and 0 bases at J, with 4 bases between the two ends. The CDR3 is 11 amino acids. Germline CDR1 and CDR2: SQVTM and ANQGSEA. The CDR3 sequence: CSVLLNTEAFC. In DNA form, the CDR3 reads TGCAGCGTTCTTTTGAACACTGAAGCTTTCTGC.

At least ten counts were recorded for this clonotype. The chain is built from TRBV7-9 and TRBJ1-2; unclear D gene. Trimming shortened V by 7 bases and J by 5 bases, and 23 bases separated the two germline ends. CDR3 length: 16 amino acids. Per the germline V gene, CDR1 is SEHNR and CDR2 is FQNEAQ (reference sequence). CDR3 sequence reads: CASTVLSSPPIYGYTF. The DNA for the CDR3 is TGTGCCAGCACAGTCCTGAGCTCGCCGCCTATATATGGCTACACCTTC. The complete variable domain, with remaining parts taken from reference TRBV7-9 and TRBJ1-2, reads DTGVSQNPRHKITKRGQNVTFRCDPISEHNRLYWYRQTLGQGPEFLTYFQNEAQLEKSRLLSDRFSAERPKGSFSTLEIQRTEQGDSAMYLCASTVLSSPPIYGYTFGSGTRLTVV.

This clonotype turned up a few times. This sequence joins TRBV9 and TRBJ2-1; D not resolved. This CDR3 spans 13 amino acids. Deletions cut 0 bases from V and 8 bases from J, with 9 bases between. CDR1 SGDLS and CDR2 YYNGEE come from the germline V gene. The CDR3 reads CASSVVSSHEQFF. CDR3 nucleotides: TGTGCCAGCAGCGTAGTGAGTTCACATGAGCAGTTCTTC.

This chain joins TRBV5-8 and TRBJ2-1; D gene ambiguous. CDR1 and CDR2 from the germline V gene are SGHTS and YDEGEE. The CDR3 covers 12 residues. V was trimmed by 2 bases and J by 9 bases, leaving 9 bases between them. CDR3 sequence (DNA): TGTGCCAGCAGCTTTGATGGCATTGAGCAGTTCTTC. It yields the protein CASSFDGIEQFF.

The genes are TRBV29-1 and TRBJ2-2; no firm D call. The CDR3 totals 14 residues. Trimming took 4 bases from V and 0 from J, leaving 9 bases between them. The V gene's germline CDR1 is SQVTM and CDR2 ANQGSEA. CDR3 in DNA: TGCAGCGTTGTAGGTGAATCGAACACCGGGGAGCTGTTTTTT. Amino acids: CSVVGESNTGELFF.

This chain links TRBV29-1 with TRBJ1-1; possibly TRBD1 for D (5 bases). Germline-derived CDR1 and CDR2 are SQVTM and ANQGSEA. The CDR3 spans 11 residues. With 7 bases removed from V and 7 bases from J, the gap between germline ends came to 13 bases. The CDR3 spells CSGGETVEAFF. The CDR3 coding sequence is TGCAGCGGGGGGGAAACCGTTGAAGCTTTCTTT.

The V call is TRBV20-1, the J call TRBJ2-3; D call uncertain. Trimming shortened V by 6 bases and J by 5 bases, and 15 bases separated the two germline ends. CDR1 is DFQATT and CDR2 is SNEGSKA in the germline V gene (reference sequence). The CDR3 loop spans 13 amino acids. CDR3 loop: CSAPRDSGDTQYF. The CDR3 bases are TGCAGTGCCCCCCGAGATTCGGGAGATACGCAGTATTTT.

The rearrangement joins TRBV6-5 to TRBJ1-2, with TRBD1 matching over 8 bases. This CDR3 is built from 15 residues. Germline-derived CDR1 and CDR2 are MNHEY and SVGAGI. V gave up 5 bases and J gave up 4 bases; unmatched junction bases: 9. CDR3 sequence (DNA): TGTGCCAGCAGTGCTGGGGACAGGATCGGCTATGGCTACACCTTC. It yields the protein CASSAGDRIGYGYTF.

There are a few counts of this clonotype. This chain links TRBV5-8 with TRBJ2-1; 10 bases align to TRBD1. The V gene's germline CDR1 is SGHTS and CDR2 YDEGEE. The junction had 13 bases not matched to a gene; V was cut back by 5 bases and J by 5 bases. The CDR3 has 17 amino acids. The CDR3 region is CASRPWEGTGDNNEQFF. CDR3 in DNA: TGTGCCAGCAGGCCTTGGGAGGGGACAGGGGATAACAATGAGCAGTTCTTC.

With respect to this clonotype: This may arise from a read error, as a much more abundant clone is one base away. The chain carries TRBV5-1 and TRBJ1-1; D gene uncertain. Germline V gives CDR1 SGHRS, CDR2 YFSETQ. The CDR3 covers 14 residues. The CDR3 loop is CATSLAASNTEAFF. The CDR3 DNA reads TGCGCCACCAGCTTGGCAGCTTCGAACACTGAAGCTTTCTTT.

CDR3 sequence reads: CASSYGYSYSYEQYF. CDR3 DNA: TGTGCCAGCAGTTATGGGTACAGCTACTCCTACGAGCAGTACTTC. This chain uses TRBV6-6 with TRBJ2-7; D remains unclear. The germline gives CDR1 MNHNY, CDR2 SVGAGI (reference sequence). CDR3 length: 15 residues. V gave up 3 bases and J gave up 0 bases, with 12 bases separating them.

This clonotype appeared a few times. The chain couples TRBV9 to TRBJ2-7; D uncertain. Germline-derived CDR1 and CDR2 are SGDLS and YYNGEE. Trimming removed 2 bases from V and 2 bases from J, with 11 bases in between. CDR3 length: 14 residues. CDR3 DNA sequence: TGTGCCAGCAGCGTGGCAGGACGTACCTACGAGCAGTACTTC. It codes for CASSVAGRTYEQYF.

This clonotype was found a few times. V is TRBV29-1 and J is TRBJ1-2; D remains unclear. CDR3 length: 13 amino acids. Trimming shortened V by 2 bases and J by 7 bases, and 14 bases separated the two germline ends. CDR1 is SQVTM, CDR2 ANQGSEA, per germline. The CDR3, as DNA: TGCAGCGTTGAACCCCTCCGGGGATCTGGCTACACCTTC. This encodes CSVEPLRGSGYTF.

This clonotype was seen more than once but under ten times. The chain recombines TRBV14 with TRBJ2-1; D might be TRBD1 or TRBD2, each matching 6 bases. V was trimmed by 5 bases and J by 4 bases, leaving 12 bases between them. Germline CDR1 is SGHDN and CDR2 is FVKESK. This CDR3 contains 14 residues. The CDR3 DNA sequence: TGTGCCAGCAGCAACGGGGGCTCTTACAATGAGCAGTTCTTC. It encodes CASSNGGSYNEQFF.

This clonotype was detected only once. The CDR3 sequence: CASSLLGSPEAFF. The CDR3 DNA is TGTGCCAGCAGTTTGTTAGGGTCCCCTGAAGCTTTCTTT. The chain links TRBV12-3 or TRBV12-4 to TRBJ1-1; no reliable D call. The V and J ends lost 3 bases and 6 bases respectively, with 11 bases between them. The CDR3 extends over 13 amino acids.

This clonotype has at least ten counts. This chain links TRBV5-1 with TRBJ1-1; 9 nucleotides match TRBD1. The CDR3 runs to 14 residues. CDR1 is SGHRS, CDR2 YFSETQ, per germline. Trimming removed 4 bases from V and 0 bases from J; junction bases left unmatched: 1. The CDR3 spells CASSRDRVNTEAFF. The CDR3 DNA follows: TGCGCCAGCAGCAGGGACAGGGTGAACACTGAAGCTTTCTTT. Filled out from reference TRBV5-1 and TRBJ1-1, the complete variable domain reads KAGVTQTPRYLIKTRGQQVTLSCSPISGHRSVSWYQQTPGQGLQFLFEYFSETQRNKGNFPGRFSGRQFSNSRSEMNVSTLELGDSALYLCASSRDRVNTEAFFGQGTRLTVV.

This clonotype was recorded a few times. This sequence joins TRBV12-3 or TRBV12-4 and TRBJ2-3, with TRBD1 matching over 9 bases. This CDR3 region has 14 residues. Losses at the gene ends were 7 bases for V and 4 bases for J; bases not matched to a gene: 6. This CDR3 is CASTYRGHSDTQYF. For the CDR3, the DNA is TGTGCCAGCACGTACAGGGGGCACTCAGATACGCAGTATTTT.

This clonotype was picked up many times. The DNA of the CDR3 is TGCAGTGTCGACGTGGAGGAGGGGACTGGCTACACCTTC. Its protein product is CSVDVEEGTGYTF. This chain uses TRBV20-1 with TRBJ1-2, with a weak D call TRBD1 (5 bases). The CDR3 totals 13 residues. The V gene lost 7 bases and the J gene lost 7 bases, with 19 bases spanning the gap. The V gene's germline CDR1 is DFQATT and CDR2 SNEGSKA (reference sequence).

The chain uses TRBV18 and TRBJ1-4; perhaps TRBD1 as D (6 bases). This CDR3 contains 15 residues. Germline CDR1 and CDR2: KGHSH and LQKENI. V was shortened by 6 bases and J by 3 bases, with 14 bases between the two germline ends. The CDR3 DNA follows: TGTGCCAGCTCCCCCATCGGGGGCTCTAATGAAAAACTGTTTTTT. This translates into CASSPIGGSNEKLFF.